This T cell receptor beta chain was documented in a study of response to subunit inactivated influenza vaccine. Study-level points and caveats: Authors suggested each seasonal flu vaccination may recruit only limited numbers of new T cells.

This clonotype was seen a few times. Its antigen remains unknown. CDR1 and CDR2 (germline): ENHRY, SYGVKD. The ends lost 6 bases at V and 4 bases at J; junction bases unmatched: 4. The CDR3 runs 14 residues. TCRdb reanalysed the RT-PCR reads using MiXCR and keeps one entry per CDR3 protein. The profile shows roughly 630,000 distinct CDR3 sequences, approximately 15% of them singletons. The V gene is TRBV10-3, the J gene TRBJ2-5; 11 bases are a match to TRBD1. The sequence was collected from a man aged 50 to 59 who received an inactivated influenza vaccine. The sequenced sample was PBMCs from blood, obtained around 14 days before vaccination. The CDR3 coding sequence is TGTGCCATCAGCCCCGGACAGGGGGCAGAGACCCAGTACTTC. Translated, it gives CAISPGQGAETQYF.